These T cell receptor beta chains were read from a single sample in a study of radiotherapy plus CTLA-4 blockade in lung cancer. Sequencing used immunoSEQ multiplex PCR; TCRdb keeps in-frame clones, though not all of them. The sample contains about 95,000 clones, 83% of which appear only once. The input for sequencing was peripheral blood, taken from a patient treated with radiotherapy plus ipilimumab. The receptor source for this set is a human donor with non-small cell lung cancer who had stable disease on radiotherapy plus ipilimumab. The CDR3 runs from the conserved cysteine through the conserved F or W. The order of the fields is D gene, clone size, V gene, J gene, CDR3 DNA, CDR3 protein. The D gene is left open where the match is weak. Clone size is stated in some rows and not others, as once, few, many or a class when expanded.

TRBD1	-	TRBV30	TRBJ1-2	TGTGCCTGGAGTGTACAAGGGGGCCACTATGGCTACACCTTC	CAWSVQGGHYGYTF
-	-	TRBV6-5	TRBJ1-2	TGTGCCAGCAGTTCCAGCTATGGCTACACCTTC	CASSSSYGYTF
TRBD1	-	TRBV27	TRBJ1-2	TGTGCCAGCAGTCCGCGGACAGGGTCTCATGGCTACACCTTC	CASSPRTGSHGYTF
TRBD1	few	TRBV7-2	TRBJ1-2	TGTGCCAGCAGTCTTACCTGGACAGGCAGTGGCTACACCTTC	CASSLTWTGSGYTF
-	few	TRBV27	TRBJ2-1	TGTGCCAGCAGTTCTGACAGCGTCAGCTCCTACAATGAGCAGTTCTTC	CASSSDSVSSYNEQFF
TRBD2	-	TRBV6-4	TRBJ2-3	TGTGCCAGCAGCCCCGACACTAGCGGGGGGGGAGATACGCAGTATTTT	CASSPDTSGGGDTQYF
TRBD2	-	TRBV9	TRBJ2-5	TGTGCCAGCAGCGTTTCTAGCGGGGTCGAGACCCAGTACTTC	CASSVSSGVETQYF
TRBD1	-	TRBV19	TRBJ2-3	TGTGCCAGTAGTATACTGGCAGGGGGCAGGGATACGCAGTATTTT	CASSILAGGRDTQYF
-	-	TRBV30	TRBJ2-7	TGTGCCTGGACCTCGGCCCGTGGGCAGTACTTC	CAWTSARGQYF
-	-	TRBV5-1	TRBJ2-3	TGCGCCAGCAGCCGGGCGGTTGGCGGGGAGACCACAGATACGCAGTATTTT	CASSRAVGGETTDTQYF
TRBD2	-	TRBV5-4	TRBJ2-7	TGTGCCAGCAGCTTGGCTAGCGGGAGTGACGAGCAGTACTTC	CASSLASGSDEQYF
-	-	TRBV19	TRBJ2-2	TGTGCCAGTAGTAACGTCCGGACAGCGAAAACCGGGGAGCTGTTTTTT	CASSNVRTAKTGELFF
TRBD1	-	TRBV18	TRBJ2-5	TGTGCCAGCTCACAAGGACAGGGACAAGAGACCCAGTACTTC	CASSQGQGQETQYF
-	-	TRBV28	TRBJ1-2	TGTGCCAGCAGTTTTCAGGGGATGGGCTACACCTTC	CASSFQGMGYTF
-	-	TRBV7-3	TRBJ2-2	TGTGCCAGCAGCACCCACAGCCCTACTAACACCGGGGAGCTGTTTTTT	CASSTHSPTNTGELFF
-	few	TRBV7-2	TRBJ1-1	TGTGCCAGCAGCTTAGACGCGGTGAGGAACACTGAAGCTTTCTTT	CASSLDAVRNTEAFF
TRBD1	-	TRBV2	TRBJ1-5	TGTGCCAGCAGGGCGGACAGGGTTTCAAGTCAGCCCCAGCATTTT	CASRADRVSSQPQHF
-	-	TRBV10-1	TRBJ2-7	TGCGCCAGCAGTGGAAGGACGGACCAGTCGGAGCAGTACTTC	CASSGRTDQSEQYF
-	-	TRBV4-1	TRBJ2-1	TGCGCCAGCAGTCTGAGGGAAGTCGGGCAGGTTGAGCAGTTCTTC	CASSLREVGQVEQFF
TRBD2	-	TRBV4-2	TRBJ2-3	TGTGCCAGCAGCCAAGATCCCGGGGGGGCCCAGTATTTT	CASSQDPGGAQYF
-	-	TRBV21-1	TRBJ2-3	TGTGCCAGACCGGCGGGCCGGAGGCGTCGCACAGATACGCAGTATTTT	CARPAGRRRRTDTQYF
-	-	TRBV10-3	TRBJ2-3	TGTGCCATCAGCCTTTCTAATACGCAGTATTTT	CAISLSNTQYF
-	-	TRBV13	TRBJ2-7	TGTGCCAGCAGCTTAGCAACTAACAAGGAGCAGTACTTC	CASSLATNKEQYF
-	-	TRBV29-1	TRBJ2-7	TGCAGCGTGGTTACTAACTCCTACGAGCAGTACTTC	CSVVTNSYEQYF
TRBD1	-	TRBV18	TRBJ1-5	TGTGCCAGCTCACAACAGGGGGCAGATCAGCCCCAGCATTTT	CASSQQGADQPQHF
TRBD1	-	TRBV19	TRBJ1-2	TGTGCCAGTAGGTACGTGGGACAGAACTATGGCTACACCTTC	CASRYVGQNYGYTF
TRBD1	-	TRBV7-9	TRBJ1-5	TGTGCCAGCAGCTTCACAGGGGGCTCGGAGCCCCAGCATTTT	CASSFTGGSEPQHF
TRBD1	-	TRBV5-1	TRBJ2-3	TGCGCCAGCAGCTCGGGACAGAACACAGATACGCAGTATTTT	CASSSGQNTDTQYF
TRBD2	-	TRBV7-9	TRBJ2-3	TGTGCCAGCAGCTCCCCCGGACTAGCGGGGGGCACAGATACGCAGTATTTT	CASSSPGLAGGTDTQYF
-	once	TRBV25-1	TRBJ1-2	TGTGCCAGCTCACTCAGTCCCGCTAGCGGCTACACCTTC	CASSLSPASGYTF
-	-	TRBV14	TRBJ2-5	TGTGCCAGCAGCCAAGGTCTAGGGGAGACCCAGTACTTC	CASSQGLGETQYF
-	-	TRBV5-1	TRBJ2-3	TGCGCCAGCAGCTTGGGGAGCACAGATACGCAGTATTTT	CASSLGSTDTQYF
-	-	TRBV9	TRBJ2-1	TGTGCCAGCAGCGCCGGGGCTGCAAGCTCCTACAATGAGCAGTTCTTC	CASSAGAASSYNEQFF